A single sample gave rise to the 17 T cell receptor beta chains below, sequenced in a study of cytomegalovirus exposure and HLA in healthy donors. PCR amplification relied on 60 Vbeta primers (plus 13 Jbeta primers). The protocol was immunoSEQ multiplex PCR, while the TCRdb copy is restricted to in-frame clones and leaves out a portion. The table lists 95,000 to 150,000 clones, roughly 80% of them singletons. The sequenced sample consisted of PBMCs. These TCRs come from a man in his 60s in good health and CMV-seropositive.

V gene TRBV19 combines with J gene TRBJ1-5; perhaps TRBD1 as D (5 bases). Trimming cost V 5 bases and J 3 bases, with 14 bases left between them. The CDR3 runs 15 residues. Germline V lookup: CDR1 LNHDA, CDR2 SQIVND (reference sequence). The CDR3 is CASSLRGVINQPQHF. The DNA of the CDR3 is TGTGCCAGTAGTTTACGGGGGGTAATCAATCAGCCCCAGCATTTT.

This clone was observed a single time. The rearrangement links TRBV18 to TRBJ1-3, with D unresolved. This CDR3 is built from 14 residues. V lost 2 bases and J 3 bases, leaving 8 bases between the germline ends. Germline V gene data show CDR1 as KGHSH and CDR2 as LQKENI. The CDR3: CASSPALNGNTIYF. In DNA, the CDR3 is TGTGCCAGCTCACCAGCGCTAAATGGAAACACCATATATTTT.

The chain is built from TRBV11-2 and TRBJ1-1, with unresolved D. The length of the CDR3 is 13 residues. Per the germline V gene, CDR1 is SGHAT and CDR2 is FQNNGV. The V end was cut by 5 bases, the J end by 0 bases, with 7 bases between. The CDR3 DNA follows: TGTGCCAGCAGCGCGGGTCTGAACACTGAAGCTTTCTTT. It codes for CASSAGLNTEAFF.

The chain combines TRBV6-5 with TRBJ2-1; D possibly corresponds to TRBD1 (6 bases). Trimming shortened V by 6 bases and J by 6 bases, and 15 bases separated the two germline ends. From germline, CDR1 is MNHEY and CDR2 SVGAGI. There are 14 residues in the CDR3. CDR3 nucleotides: TGTGCCAGCAGAGCGTCAGGGGCGATCAATGAGCAGTTCTTC. It is translated as CASRASGAINEQFF.

The chain links TRBV4-1 to TRBJ2-1; TRBD2 matches 10 bases. CDR1 is MGHRA and CDR2 is YSYEKL in the germline V gene. CDR3 length: 21 residues. V was pared by 0 bases and J by 0 bases, with 14 bases of the junction left unmatched. CDR3: CASSQENLVLAGVSSYNEQFF. CDR3 DNA sequence: TGCGCCAGCAGCCAAGAGAATCTGGTCCTAGCGGGGGTGAGCTCCTACAATGAGCAGTTCTTC.

The chain recombines TRBV5-6 with TRBJ2-7; possible D gene TRBD2, 6 bases. Germline loops: CDR1 SGHDT, CDR2 YYEEEE. V was trimmed by 7 bases and J by 0 bases, leaving 20 bases between them. This CDR3 comprises 16 residues. As DNA, the CDR3 is TGTGCCAGCGGACTGGTAAGGGGAGGCTCCTCCTACGAGCAGTACTTC. Residues: CASGLVRGGSSYEQYF.

V usage is TRBV27 and J usage is TRBJ2-1; possibly TRBD2 for D (5 bases). Germline V gives CDR1 MNHEY, CDR2 SMNVEV (reference sequence). Trimming took 5 bases from V and 5 from J, leaving 10 bases between them. The CDR3 has 13 amino acids. The CDR3 is CASSGSSNNEQFF. In nucleotides, the CDR3 is TGTGCCAGCAGTGGGAGTTCCAACAATGAGCAGTTCTTC.

V gene TRBV28 combines with J gene TRBJ1-1; D is uncertain. Germline-derived CDR1 and CDR2 are MDHEN and SYDVKM. The germline V and J ends were trimmed by 7 bases and 3 bases, with 18 bases remaining between them. CDR3 length: 15 amino acids. CDR3 DNA sequence: TGTGCCAGCATCGACCCCGGTGGAGGCGACACTGAAGCTTTCTTT. Its protein is CASIDPGGGDTEAFF.

The chain joins TRBV2 to TRBJ1-2, with D possibly matching TRBD1 (5 bases). CDR1 and CDR2 (germline): SNHLY, FYNNEI. The CDR3 runs 13 residues. The germline V and J ends were trimmed by 4 bases and 4 bases, with 10 bases remaining between them. CDR3 in amino acids: CASSVSGAYGYTF. The CDR3 coding sequence is TGTGCCAGCAGTGTATCTGGGGCCTATGGCTACACCTTC.

This clone was seen only once. This chain joins TRBV29-1 and TRBJ2-1, with D possibly matching TRBD2 (7 bases). The CDR3 has 16 amino acids. The ends were cut back, 6 bases at V and 1 base at J, with 19 bases in the middle. Per the germline V gene, CDR1 is SQVTM and CDR2 is ANQGSEA. The DNA for the CDR3 is TGCAGCGTCCTAGGGGGGCGGGAGAGGTCCTACAATGAGCAGTTCTTC. Translation gives CSVLGGRERSYNEQFF.

This clone came up a few times. This sequence joins TRBV5-6 and TRBJ2-7; 7 nucleotides align to TRBD1. Germline V CDR1 and CDR2: SGHDT, YYEEEE. The V segment lost 2 bases and the J segment 4 bases; nucleotides outside the gene matches: 6. CDR3 length: 14 residues. The CDR3 region has the DNA TGTGCCAGCAGCTTCGAGACAGGGATTTACGAGCAGTACTTC. Protein product: CASSFETGIYEQYF.

The V gene is TRBV19, the J gene TRBJ2-3, with D maybe TRBD2 (6 bases). Per the germline V gene, CDR1 is LNHDA and CDR2 is SQIVND (reference sequence). V lost 7 bases, J lost 0 bases, and 11 bases lay in between. The CDR3 runs to 14 residues. For the CDR3, the DNA is TGTGCCAGTACCCGGGACTCTAGCACAGATACGCAGTATTTT. The encoded protein is CASTRDSSTDTQYF.

Here the CDR3 DNA reads TGTGCCAGCAGCCGCGGGGACAGCAGGAACACTGAAGCTTTCTTT. Amino acid sequence: CASSRGDSRNTEAFF. This chain links TRBV7-3 with TRBJ1-1; 7 bases are shared with TRBD1. The germline CDR1 and CDR2 sequences are SGHTA and FQGTGA. J was trimmed by 1 base and V by 5 bases; bases with no gene match: 7. This CDR3 comprises 15 residues.

This clone is a singleton in its sample. The chain couples TRBV5-1 to TRBJ1-1; 7 bases are shared with TRBD1. Unmatched junction bases numbered 7, after V lost 3 bases and J lost 8 bases. The CDR3 contains 13 residues. CDR1 and CDR2 (germline): SGHRS, YFSETQ. For the CDR3, the DNA is TGCGCCAGCAGCTCCTCCGAGACAGGGGAAGCTTTCTTT. Amino acid sequence: CASSSSETGEAFF. The whole variable domain, remainder taken from reference TRBV5-1 and TRBJ1-1, is KAGVTQTPRYLIKTRGQQVTLSCSPISGHRSVSWYQQTPGQGLQFLFEYFSETQRNKGNFPGRFSGRQFSNSRSEMNVSTLELGDSALYLCASSSSETGEAFFGQGTRLTVV.

This chain joins TRBV9 and TRBJ2-5, with D possibly being TRBD2 (5 bases). V was shortened by 4 bases and J by 5 bases, with 18 bases between the two germline ends. The CDR3 has 15 residues. The germline V gene has CDR1 SGDLS and CDR2 YYNGEE. The CDR3 sequence is CASSPSLTGEETQYF. In nucleotides, the CDR3 is TGTGCCAGCAGCCCTAGCCTAACTGGTGAGGAGACCCAGTACTTC.

The chain is built from TRBV10-3 and TRBJ2-2; 9 bases line up with TRBD2. Germline CDR1 and CDR2: ENHRY and SYGVKD. The trim removed 0 bases at V and 4 bases at J, leaving 3 bases unmatched. This CDR3 has 16 amino acids. The DNA of the CDR3 is TGTGCCATCAGTGAGTCGAGCGGGAGGAGCACCGGGGAGCTGTTTTTT. Its translation: CAISESSGRSTGELFF.

This chain connects TRBV5-4 to TRBJ1-2; possible D gene TRBD1, 5 bases. Trimming cost V 6 bases and J 3 bases, with 18 bases left between them. The CDR3 totals 15 residues. Germline CDR1 is SGHNT and CDR2 is YYREEE (reference sequence). The CDR3 DNA is TGTGCCAGCACCCCAGTCCCCGGAGGGGACTATGGCTACACCTTC. Translating gives CASTPVPGGDYGYTF. The full variable domain, completed using reference TRBV5-4 and TRBJ1-2, is ETGVTQSPTHLIKTRGQQVTLRCSSQSGHNTVSWYQQALGQGPQFIFQYYREEENGRGNFPPRFSGLQFPNYSSELNVNALELDDSALYLCASTPVPGGDYGYTFGSGTRLTVV.